This TCR beta chain emerged from a study of beta chain features in type 1 diabetes. Study information: Sorted cells, approximately 100,000,000 in number, were examined across all samples. Study results and caveats: All four CD4+ subsets from Type 1 diabetes patients carried moderately but significantly shorter TCRB CDR3s. It was not settled here whether HLA type affects TCRB rearrangement.

CD4+ cells of the naive, central memory, regulatory and stem cell-like memory types were sorted via CD45RO/CCR7/CD25/CD127/CD95/CD27. As to this clone: Its antigen remains unknown.

What was sequenced were expressed TCRB transcripts, since all of the isolated RNA had been reverse transcribed. The assay was immunoSEQ multiplex PCR, and TCRdb's table has in-frame clones only and misses some. The sample yields over 600,000 clones, under 15% seen once. The CDR3 loop spans 16 amino acids. Germline CDR1 KGHSH, CDR2 LQKENI. V trimming: 3 bases; J trimming: 8 bases; junction bases outside the gene matches: 14. The clonotype originates from a young man with type 1 diabetes. The sequenced sample was naive CD4+ T cells from blood. This chain uses TRBV18 with TRBJ1-2; 8 bases are shared with TRBD1. CDR3 residues: CASSPGSDREAAGYTF. CDR3 DNA: TGTGCCAGCTCACCTGGGTCGGACAGGGAAGCTGCCGGCTACACCTTC.